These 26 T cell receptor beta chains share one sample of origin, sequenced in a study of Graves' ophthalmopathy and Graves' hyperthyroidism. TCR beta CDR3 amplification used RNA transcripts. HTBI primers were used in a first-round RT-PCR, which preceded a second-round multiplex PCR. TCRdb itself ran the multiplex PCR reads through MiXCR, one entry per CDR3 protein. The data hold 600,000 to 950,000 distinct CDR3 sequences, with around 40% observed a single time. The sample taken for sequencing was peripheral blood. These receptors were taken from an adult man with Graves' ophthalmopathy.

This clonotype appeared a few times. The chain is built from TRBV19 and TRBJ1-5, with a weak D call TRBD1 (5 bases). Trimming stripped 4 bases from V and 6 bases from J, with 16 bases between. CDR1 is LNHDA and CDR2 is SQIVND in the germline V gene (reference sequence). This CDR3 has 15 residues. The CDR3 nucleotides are TGTGCCAGTAGTACAGAAGGGGCAGCGGGTCAGCCCCAGCATTTT. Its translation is CASSTEGAAGQPQHF.

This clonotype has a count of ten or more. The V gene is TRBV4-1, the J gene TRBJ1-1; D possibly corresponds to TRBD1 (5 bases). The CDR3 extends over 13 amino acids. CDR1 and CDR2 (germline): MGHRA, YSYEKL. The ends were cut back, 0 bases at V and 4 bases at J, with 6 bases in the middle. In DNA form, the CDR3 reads TGCGCCAGCAGCCAAGACGGGGCCACTGAAGCTTTCTTT. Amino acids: CASSQDGATEAFF.

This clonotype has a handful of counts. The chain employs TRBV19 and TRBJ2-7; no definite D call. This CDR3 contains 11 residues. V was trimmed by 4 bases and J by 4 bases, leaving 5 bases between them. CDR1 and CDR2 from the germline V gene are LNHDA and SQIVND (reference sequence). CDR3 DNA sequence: TGTGCCAGTAGTACCAATTACGAGCAGTACTTC. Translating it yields CASSTNYEQYF.

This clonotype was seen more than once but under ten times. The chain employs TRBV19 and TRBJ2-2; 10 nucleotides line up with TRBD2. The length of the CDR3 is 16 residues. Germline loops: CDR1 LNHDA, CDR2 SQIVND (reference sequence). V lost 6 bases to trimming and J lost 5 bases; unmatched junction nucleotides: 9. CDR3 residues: CASSKLAGAGTGELFF. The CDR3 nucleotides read TGTGCCAGTAGCAAGCTAGCGGGGGCAGGGACCGGGGAGCTGTTTTTT.

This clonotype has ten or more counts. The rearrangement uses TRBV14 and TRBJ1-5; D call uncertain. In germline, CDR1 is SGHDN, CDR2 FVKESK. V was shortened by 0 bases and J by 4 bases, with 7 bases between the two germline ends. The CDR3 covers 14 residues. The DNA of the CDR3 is TGTGCCAGCAGCCAAGAGGCAGAGAATCAGCCCCAGCATTTT. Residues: CASSQEAENQPQHF.

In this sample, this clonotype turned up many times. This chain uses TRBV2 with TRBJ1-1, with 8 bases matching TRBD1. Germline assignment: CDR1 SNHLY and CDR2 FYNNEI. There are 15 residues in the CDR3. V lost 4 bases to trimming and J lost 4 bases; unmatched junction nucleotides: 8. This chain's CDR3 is CASSGAGGAGTEAFF. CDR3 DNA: TGTGCCAGCAGTGGAGCAGGGGGCGCGGGCACTGAAGCTTTCTTT.

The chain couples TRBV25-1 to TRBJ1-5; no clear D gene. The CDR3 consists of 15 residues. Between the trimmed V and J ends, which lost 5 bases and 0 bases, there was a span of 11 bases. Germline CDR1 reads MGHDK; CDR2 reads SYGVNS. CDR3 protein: CASSPLGDSNQPQHF. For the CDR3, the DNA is TGTGCCAGCAGTCCCTTGGGAGATAGCAATCAGCCCCAGCATTTT. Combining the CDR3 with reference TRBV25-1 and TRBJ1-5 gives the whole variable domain EADIYQTPRYLVIGTGKKITLECSQTMGHDKMYWYQQDPGMELHLIHYSYGVNSTEKGDLSSESTVSRIRTEHFPLTLESARPSHTSQYLCASSPLGDSNQPQHFGDGTRLSIL.

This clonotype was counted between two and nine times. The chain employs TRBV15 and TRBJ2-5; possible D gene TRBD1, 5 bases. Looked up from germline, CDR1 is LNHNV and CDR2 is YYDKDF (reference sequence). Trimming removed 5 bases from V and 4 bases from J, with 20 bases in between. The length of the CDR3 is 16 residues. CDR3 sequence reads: CATSDKTGLARETQYF. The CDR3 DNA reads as TGTGCCACCAGCGACAAAACAGGTCTCGCGCGAGAGACCCAGTACTTC.

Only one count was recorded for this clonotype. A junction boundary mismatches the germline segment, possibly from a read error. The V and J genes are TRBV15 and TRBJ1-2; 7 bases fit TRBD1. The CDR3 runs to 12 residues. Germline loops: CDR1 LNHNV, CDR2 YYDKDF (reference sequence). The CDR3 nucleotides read TGTACCACCAGCAGCGGGACAGCTGGCTACACCTTC. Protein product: CTTSSGTAGYTF.

As DNA, the CDR3 is TGTGCCAGCAGTCCGTCCACGGTGGGGGGAGAGACCCAGTACTTC. This encodes CASSPSTVGGETQYF. V gene TRBV27 combines with J gene TRBJ2-5; the D gene is possibly TRBD2 (6 bases). This CDR3 is built from 15 residues. V lost 5 bases, J lost 4 bases, and 17 bases lay in between. Germline V gene data show CDR1 as MNHEY and CDR2 as SMNVEV (reference sequence).

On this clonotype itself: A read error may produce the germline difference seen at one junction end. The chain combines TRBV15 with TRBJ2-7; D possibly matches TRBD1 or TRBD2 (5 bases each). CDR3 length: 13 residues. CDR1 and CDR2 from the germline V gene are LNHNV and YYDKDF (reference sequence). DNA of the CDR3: TGTGCCATCAGCAGAGATTATCGGGACGAGCGGTACTTC. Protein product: CAISRDYRDERYF.

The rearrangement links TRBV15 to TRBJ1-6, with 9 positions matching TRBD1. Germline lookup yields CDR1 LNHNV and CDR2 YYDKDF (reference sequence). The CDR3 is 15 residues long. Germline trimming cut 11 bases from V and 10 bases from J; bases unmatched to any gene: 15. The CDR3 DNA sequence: TGTGCCGGCAGTTTAGGGACAGGGCGCAGCTCACCCCTCCACTTT. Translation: CAGSLGTGRSSPLHF.

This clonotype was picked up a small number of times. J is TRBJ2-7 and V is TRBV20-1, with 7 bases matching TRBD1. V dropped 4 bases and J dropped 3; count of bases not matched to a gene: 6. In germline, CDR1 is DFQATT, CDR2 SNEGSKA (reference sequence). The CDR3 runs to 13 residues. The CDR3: CSATRDSDYEQYF. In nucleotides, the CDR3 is TGCAGTGCTACCCGGGACAGCGACTACGAGCAGTACTTC.

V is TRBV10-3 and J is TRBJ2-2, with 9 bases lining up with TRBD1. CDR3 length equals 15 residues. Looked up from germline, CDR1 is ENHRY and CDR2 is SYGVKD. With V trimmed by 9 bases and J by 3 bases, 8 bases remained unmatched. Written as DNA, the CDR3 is TGTGCCATTGCTGCAGGGACAGGGTACACCGGGGAGCTGTTTTTT. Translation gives CAIAAGTGYTGELFF.

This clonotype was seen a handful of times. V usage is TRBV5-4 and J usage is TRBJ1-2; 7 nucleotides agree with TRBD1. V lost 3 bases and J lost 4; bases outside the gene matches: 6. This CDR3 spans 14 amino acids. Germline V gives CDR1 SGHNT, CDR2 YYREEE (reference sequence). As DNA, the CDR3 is TGTGCCAGCAGCTACCCCGGACAGGTCTATGGCTACACCTTC. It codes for CASSYPGQVYGYTF. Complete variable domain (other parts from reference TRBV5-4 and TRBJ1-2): ETGVTQSPTHLIKTRGQQVTLRCSSQSGHNTVSWYQQALGQGPQFIFQYYREEENGRGNFPPRFSGLQFPNYSSELNVNALELDDSALYLCASSYPGQVYGYTFGSGTRLTVV.

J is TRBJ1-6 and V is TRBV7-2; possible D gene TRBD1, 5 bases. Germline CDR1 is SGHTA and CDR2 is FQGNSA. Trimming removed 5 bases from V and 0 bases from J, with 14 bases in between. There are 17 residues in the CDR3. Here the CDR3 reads CASSQDGGGSYNSPLHF. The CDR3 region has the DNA TGTGCCAGCAGCCAAGATGGTGGGGGCTCCTATAATTCACCCCTCCACTTT.

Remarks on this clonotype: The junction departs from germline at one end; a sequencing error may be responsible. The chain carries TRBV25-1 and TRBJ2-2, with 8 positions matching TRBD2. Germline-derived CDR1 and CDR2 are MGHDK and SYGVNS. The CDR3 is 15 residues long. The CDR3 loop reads CASSFDGRGTGELFF. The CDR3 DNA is TGTGCTAGCAGTTTTGACGGGAGGGGGACCGGGGAGCTGTTTTTT.

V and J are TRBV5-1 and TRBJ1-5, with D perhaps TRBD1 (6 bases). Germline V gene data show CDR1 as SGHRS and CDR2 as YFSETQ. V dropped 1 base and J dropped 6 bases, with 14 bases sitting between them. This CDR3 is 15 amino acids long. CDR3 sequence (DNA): TGCGCCAGCAGCTTGAGGGGGGGCGAGGGTCAGCCCCAGCATTTT. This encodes CASSLRGGEGQPQHF. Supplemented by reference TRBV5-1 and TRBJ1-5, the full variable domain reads KAGVTQTPRYLIKTRGQQVTLSCSPISGHRSVSWYQQTPGQGLQFLFEYFSETQRNKGNFPGRFSGRQFSNSRSEMNVSTLELGDSALYLCASSLRGGEGQPQHFGDGTRLSIL.

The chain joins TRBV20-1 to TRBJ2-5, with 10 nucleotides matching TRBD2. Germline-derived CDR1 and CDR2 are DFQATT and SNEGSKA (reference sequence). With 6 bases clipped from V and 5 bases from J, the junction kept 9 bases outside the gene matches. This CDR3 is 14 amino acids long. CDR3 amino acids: CSAWGSGGKETQYF. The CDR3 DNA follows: TGCAGTGCCTGGGGTAGCGGGGGGAAGGAGACCCAGTACTTC.

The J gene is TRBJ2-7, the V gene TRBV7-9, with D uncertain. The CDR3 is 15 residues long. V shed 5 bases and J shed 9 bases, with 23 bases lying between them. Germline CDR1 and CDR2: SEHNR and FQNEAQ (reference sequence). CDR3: CASSLRMELILGQYF. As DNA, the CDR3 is TGTGCCAGCAGCCTGCGGATGGAGCTGATCCTAGGGCAGTACTTC.

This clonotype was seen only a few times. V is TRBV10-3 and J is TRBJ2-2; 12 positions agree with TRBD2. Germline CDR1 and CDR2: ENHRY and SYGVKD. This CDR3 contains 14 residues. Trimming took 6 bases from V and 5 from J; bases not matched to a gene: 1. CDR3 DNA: TGTGCCATCAGAACTAGCGGGAGGACCGGGGAGCTGTTTTTT. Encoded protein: CAIRTSGRTGELFF.

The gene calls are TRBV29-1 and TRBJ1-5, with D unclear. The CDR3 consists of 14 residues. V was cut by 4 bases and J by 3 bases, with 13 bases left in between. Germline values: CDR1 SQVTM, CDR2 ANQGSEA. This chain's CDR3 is CSVAFGRINQPQHF. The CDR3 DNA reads TGCAGCGTTGCGTTCGGACGGATCAATCAGCCCCAGCATTTT. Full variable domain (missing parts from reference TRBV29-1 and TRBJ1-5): SAVISQKPSRDICQRGTSLTIQCQVDSQVTMMFWYRQQPGQSLTLIATANQGSEATYESGFVIDKFPISRPNLTFSTLTVSNMSPEDSSIYLCSVAFGRINQPQHFGDGTRLSIL.

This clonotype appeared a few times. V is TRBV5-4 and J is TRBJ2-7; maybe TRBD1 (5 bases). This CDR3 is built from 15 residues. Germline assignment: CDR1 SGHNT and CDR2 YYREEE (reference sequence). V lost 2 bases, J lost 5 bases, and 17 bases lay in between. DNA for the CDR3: TGTGCCAGCAGCTTAAGGACAAGGATGTCCGACGAGCAGTACTTC. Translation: CASSLRTRMSDEQYF. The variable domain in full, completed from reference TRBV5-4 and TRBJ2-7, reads ETGVTQSPTHLIKTRGQQVTLRCSSQSGHNTVSWYQQALGQGPQFIFQYYREEENGRGNFPPRFSGLQFPNYSSELNVNALELDDSALYLCASSLRTRMSDEQYFGPGTRLTVT.

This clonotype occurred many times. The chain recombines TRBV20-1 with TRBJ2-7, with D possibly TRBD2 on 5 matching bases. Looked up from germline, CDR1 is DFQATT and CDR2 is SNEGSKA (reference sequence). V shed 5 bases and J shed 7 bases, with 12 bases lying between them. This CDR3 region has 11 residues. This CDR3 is CSARPDSEQYF. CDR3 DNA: TGCAGTGCTCGCCCGGACTCGGAGCAGTACTTC.

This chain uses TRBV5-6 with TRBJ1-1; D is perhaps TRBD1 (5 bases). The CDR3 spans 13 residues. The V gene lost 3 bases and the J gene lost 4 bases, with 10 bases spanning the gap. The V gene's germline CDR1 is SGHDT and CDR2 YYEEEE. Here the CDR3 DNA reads TGTGCCAGCAGCTCGCAGGGATTCACTGAAGCTTTCTTT. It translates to CASSSQGFTEAFF.

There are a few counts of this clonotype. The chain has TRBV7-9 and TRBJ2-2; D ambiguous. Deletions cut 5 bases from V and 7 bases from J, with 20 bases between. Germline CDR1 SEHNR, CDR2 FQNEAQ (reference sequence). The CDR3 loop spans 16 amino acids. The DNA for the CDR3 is TGTGCCAGCAGCCTCGGCGCAGGAAGAAGTGGCGGGGAGCTGTTTTTT. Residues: CASSLGAGRSGGELFF.